This T cell receptor beta chain was observed in a study of circulating CD8 cells and anti-PD-1 response in melanoma. Overall study: Nivolumab was given intravenously at 3 mg/kg every 2 weeks.

Sorting of live CD3+CD8+TCRalphabeta+ cells by PD-1 and/or TIGIT gave four subsets. TCR libraries were prepared from about 15 ng of total RNA with the QIAseq Immune Repertoire TCR panel. TCRdb used MiXCR to reprocess the reads, holding one entry per CDR3 protein. The sample carries around 800 distinct CDR3 sequences, 6.5% recorded once. Notes on the study in general: Clonotype sharing was highest between DPOS and TIGIT subsets. DNEG was most diverse; TIGIT repertoires were least diverse.

V was trimmed by 3 bases and J by 2 bases, leaving 8 bases between them. Germline CDR1 LGHDT, CDR2 YNNKEL (reference sequence). This CDR3 has 13 amino acids. This clonotype qualifies as medium-sized. Antigen unknown. The chain links TRBV3-1 to TRBJ2-7; D gene uncertain. This TCR was sampled from a human donor with melanoma. The sequenced sample was CD8+ T cells from PBMCs, obtained at baseline or after one month of anti-PD-1 therapy (not recorded which). The CDR3 loop is CASSHGFAYEQYF. The DNA for the CDR3 is TGTGCCAGCAGCCACGGTTTTGCCTACGAGCAGTACTTC.